A single sample gave rise to the 24 T cell receptor beta chains below, sequenced in a study of T-cell reconstitution after alpha-beta-depleted transplantation in children. Unique molecular identifiers were incorporated when the TCRbeta library was constructed. TCRdb called the PCR reads again in MiXCR, with one record for every CDR3 protein. The data contain approximately 340,000 distinct CDR3 sequences, 10% of them singletons. The sequenced sample was PBMCs from the stem cell graft donor, obtained from the stem cell graft. Receptor source: a human donor who donated a stem cell graft to a child with acute lymphoblastic leukemia.

This clonotype was seen only a few times. The chain uses TRBV30 and TRBJ2-1; D unclear. The CDR3 loop spans 13 amino acids. Trimming took off 3 bases at V and 3 bases at J, with 9 bases between the two ends. Germline V gene lookup returns CDR1 GTSNPN and CDR2 SVGIG (reference sequence). DNA of the CDR3: TGTGCCTGGAGCGCCATCCTCTACAATGAGCAGTTCTTC. Its protein is CAWSAILYNEQFF.

This clonotype appeared many times. CDR3 DNA sequence: TGTGCCAGCAGCCTAAGGGTATCGAATGAGCAGTTCTTC. Translating gives CASSLRVSNEQFF. This sequence joins TRBV12-3 or TRBV12-4 and TRBJ2-1; D is ambiguous. This CDR3 is 13 amino acids long. V gave up 6 bases and J gave up 7 bases, with 13 bases separating them.

The chain links TRBV2 to TRBJ2-3; D uncertain. Trimming shortened V by 6 bases and J by 5 bases, and 12 bases separated the two germline ends. Per the germline V gene, CDR1 is SNHLY and CDR2 is FYNNEI. The CDR3 is 13 residues long. The CDR3 spells CASRTQKVDTQYF. CDR3 nucleotides: TGTGCCAGCAGAACACAGAAGGTAGATACGCAGTATTTT.

The chain joins TRBV20-1 to TRBJ2-7; maybe TRBD1 (6 bases). CDR3 length: 14 amino acids. Trimming cost V 6 bases and J 4 bases, with 19 bases left between them. CDR1 is DFQATT, CDR2 SNEGSKA, per germline (reference sequence). The CDR3 is CSATPPDRTYEQYF. The CDR3 coding sequence is TGCAGTGCCACCCCTCCGGACAGAACTTACGAGCAGTACTTC.

In this sample, this clonotype turned up many times. The chain joins TRBV11-1 to TRBJ1-4, with 8 bases fitting TRBD1. V shed 1 base, J shed 3 bases, and the junction held 16 bases outside the gene matches. CDR3 length: 20 amino acids. The germline CDR1 and CDR2 sequences are SGHAT and FQDESV (reference sequence). The CDR3 is CASSLGGTGTGPPSNEKLFF. The CDR3 DNA is TGTGCCAGCAGCTTAGGAGGAACCGGGACAGGACCCCCATCTAATGAAAAACTGTTTTTT.

This chain connects TRBV4-3 to TRBJ2-3; 8 positions match TRBD2. The CDR3 is 15 residues long. Germline CDR1 reads LGHNA; CDR2 reads YSLEER. After removal of 1 base from V and 4 bases from J, the junction contained 4 bases not matched to a gene. The CDR3 is CASSQGSGRADTQYF. The DNA for the CDR3 is TGCGCCAGCAGCCAAGGCAGCGGGAGAGCAGATACGCAGTATTTT.

The chain is built from TRBV9 and TRBJ1-1, with 8 bases fitting TRBD1. Germline V gene data show CDR1 as SGDLS and CDR2 as YYNGEE. Trimming removed 4 bases from V and 6 bases from J; junction bases left unmatched: 5. The CDR3 has 13 amino acids. In DNA, the CDR3 is TGTGCCAGCAGCCCCCAGGGGGCTGCTGAAGCTTTCTTT. This encodes CASSPQGAAEAFF. The full variable domain, rest sourced from reference TRBV9 and TRBJ1-1, is DSGVTQTPKHLITATGQRVTLRCSPRSGDLSVYWYQQSLDQGLQFLIQYYNGEERAKGNILERFSAQQFPDLHSELNLSSLELGDSALYFCASSPQGAAEAFFGQGTRLTVV.

This clonotype was found a few times. The gene calls are TRBV7-9 and TRBJ2-1, with D maybe TRBD1 (6 bases). Germline lookup yields CDR1 SEHNR and CDR2 FQNEAQ (reference sequence). Trimming removed 6 bases at V and 8 bases at J, with 11 bases between. The CDR3 has 12 amino acids. The DNA for the CDR3 is TGTGCCAGCAGGCCCACAGGGCATGAGCAGTTCTTC. Amino acid sequence: CASRPTGHEQFF.

This clonotype was detected a few times. The chain carries TRBV4-2 and TRBJ2-7; D is perhaps TRBD1 or TRBD2 (5 bases each). Per germline, CDR1 LGHNA and CDR2 YNFKEQ. V dropped 1 base and J dropped 11 bases, with 21 bases sitting between them. This CDR3 has 15 residues. CDR3 in amino acids: CASSQGGLGKGEEYF. The CDR3 coding sequence is TGTGCCAGCAGCCAAGGGGGGTTGGGGAAGGGAGAGGAGTACTTC.

This clonotype was picked up a small number of times. V is TRBV6-4 and J is TRBJ2-1; the match to TRBD1 covers 7 bases. The germline V gene encodes CDR1 MRHNA and CDR2 SNTAGT. The CDR3 loop spans 13 amino acids. The trim removed 5 bases at V and 7 bases at J, leaving 5 bases unmatched. The CDR3: CASSFTGANEQFF. The CDR3 DNA is TGTGCCAGCAGTTTTACAGGGGCGAATGAGCAGTTCTTC.

This clonotype was observed a handful of times. This sequence joins TRBV15 and TRBJ2-5, with 9 bases matching TRBD2. V dropped 8 bases and J dropped 6; count of bases not matched to a gene: 10. The CDR3 has 14 residues. CDR1 is LNHNV and CDR2 is YYDKDF in the germline V gene (reference sequence). This CDR3 is CATGGGRGTKTQYF. The CDR3 coding sequence is TGTGCCACCGGAGGCGGGAGGGGAACAAAGACCCAGTACTTC.

The V gene is TRBV18, the J gene TRBJ2-5; no reliable D call. CDR3 size: 12 residues. With 0 bases removed from V and 14 bases from J, the gap between germline ends came to 13 bases. Germline V gene sequence: CDR1 KGHSH, CDR2 LQKENI. The CDR3 nucleotides are TGTGCCAGCTCACCACCCCCAAGCCGACATTACTTC. This codes for CASSPPPSRHYF.

The chain combines TRBV30 with TRBJ2-7; 7 positions agree with TRBD1. There are 12 residues in the CDR3. CDR1 is GTSNPN, CDR2 SVGIG, per germline (reference sequence). Trimming cost V 2 bases and J 5 bases; bases outside gene matches: 3. The CDR3 spells CAWSPQGDEQYF. CDR3 DNA sequence: TGTGCCTGGAGTCCCCAGGGGGACGAGCAGTACTTC.

The chain recombines TRBV19 with TRBJ1-4, with no clear D. The CDR3 has 17 amino acids. V gave up 6 bases and J gave up 4 bases, with 21 bases separating them. Germline CDR1 LNHDA, CDR2 SQIVND (reference sequence). The chain's CDR3 is CASSPQRLAALNEKLFF. DNA for the CDR3: TGTGCCAGTAGCCCTCAGAGACTAGCAGCCCTTAATGAAAAACTGTTTTTT. Full variable domain (rest looked up from reference TRBV19 and TRBJ1-4): DGGITQSPKYLFRKEGQNVTLSCEQNLNHDAMYWYRQDPGQGLRLIYYSQIVNDFQKGDIAEGYSVSREKKESFPLTVTSAQKNPTAFYLCASSPQRLAALNEKLFFGSGTQLSVL.

The chain has TRBV20-1 and TRBJ2-7; 13 bases match TRBD2. The V segment lost 3 bases and the J segment 4 bases; nucleotides outside the gene matches: 6. This CDR3 is 15 amino acids long. Germline V gene sequence: CDR1 DFQATT, CDR2 SNEGSKA (reference sequence). The CDR3 loop is CSASPGTSGMYEQYF. CDR3 nucleotide sequence: TGCAGTGCTAGTCCCGGGACTAGCGGGATGTACGAGCAGTACTTC.

J is TRBJ2-3 and V is TRBV11-2, with 9 bases that match TRBD2. Germline trimming cut 4 bases from V and 4 bases from J; bases unmatched to any gene: 9. The length of the CDR3 is 16 residues. The V gene's germline CDR1 is SGHAT and CDR2 FQNNGV. The CDR3 is CASSSPRGGGADTQYF. The CDR3 DNA follows: TGTGCCAGCAGCTCCCCGCGGGGGGGAGGGGCAGATACGCAGTATTTT.

In its sample, this clonotype was seen a few times. In DNA, the CDR3 is TGCGCCAGCAGCACCCAACCGGGGGGCAATGAGCAGTTCTTC. Residues: CASSTQPGGNEQFF. This chain links TRBV5-1 with TRBJ2-1, with 7 bases aligning to TRBD2. Germline CDR1 and CDR2: SGHRS and YFSETQ. The junction had 7 bases not matched to a gene; V was cut back by 4 bases and J by 6 bases. The CDR3 consists of 14 residues.

This clonotype was seen a few times. The gene calls are TRBV12-3 or TRBV12-4 and TRBJ1-2; D perhaps matches TRBD1 (6 bases). Trimming shortened V by 5 bases and J by 8 bases, and 21 bases separated the two germline ends. This CDR3 is built from 15 residues. The CDR3 region has the DNA TGTGCCAGCAGTGGGACATCAGGGATAGGAGGAGGCTACACCTTC. Protein sequence: CASSGTSGIGGGYTF.

The chain combines TRBV5-1 with TRBJ2-1, with TRBD2 as a possible D gene (5 bases). Trimming left V 3 bases short and J 8 bases short, with 12 bases between. This CDR3 has 13 residues. Germline V gene data show CDR1 as SGHRS and CDR2 as YFSETQ. As DNA, the CDR3 is TGCGCCAGCAGCTATCTCGGGGTGGATGAGCAGTTCTTC. Residues: CASSYLGVDEQFF.

This clonotype came up a few times. CDR3 DNA sequence: TGCAGCGTAACCAGGGGATACAATGAGCAGTTCTTC. Amino acid sequence: CSVTRGYNEQFF. This chain joins TRBV29-1 and TRBJ2-1; possible D gene TRBD1, 6 bases. The germline CDR1 and CDR2 sequences are SQVTM and ANQGSEA. The CDR3 is 12 amino acids. V was trimmed by 6 bases and J by 4 bases, leaving 10 bases between them.

There are many counts of this clonotype. The genes are TRBV27 and TRBJ2-3; no reliable D call. CDR1 MNHEY and CDR2 SMNVEV come from the germline V gene (reference sequence). V lost 6 bases and J lost 0, with 16 bases in between. The CDR3 has 16 residues. CDR3 DNA: TGTGCCAGCAGCTCCGAGTGGATCTCTAGCACAGATACGCAGTATTTT. Translation: CASSSEWISSTDTQYF.

CDR3 nucleotide sequence: TGTGCCAGCAGTCCCACAGGGTTTCGGGAGACCCAGTACTTC. Its protein product is CASSPTGFRETQYF. The genes are TRBV14 and TRBJ2-5; D is perhaps TRBD1 (6 bases). There are 14 residues in the CDR3. Germline CDR1 is SGHDN and CDR2 is FVKESK. The V end lost 6 bases, the J end lost 5 bases, and 16 bases lay between the germline ends.

This clonotype was recorded many times. This chain links TRBV27 with TRBJ1-1, with D tentatively TRBD1 (5 bases). Germline assignment: CDR1 MNHEY and CDR2 SMNVEV (reference sequence). Trimming stripped 5 bases from V and 9 bases from J, with 13 bases between. The CDR3 extends over 12 amino acids. CDR3 loop: CASSLGQGKAFF. The CDR3, as DNA: TGTGCCAGCAGTCTCGGCCAGGGAAAAGCTTTCTTT.

This clonotype was detected a few times. The chain joins TRBV20-1 to TRBJ1-5; TRBD1 is a possible D gene (5 bases). The CDR3 is made up of 16 amino acids. Germline V lookup: CDR1 DFQATT, CDR2 SNEGSKA (reference sequence). The germline V and J ends were trimmed by 6 bases and 5 bases, with 23 bases remaining between them. The CDR3: CSAKERRGLYYQPQHF. The CDR3 DNA follows: TGCAGTGCCAAAGAGAGGAGGGGCCTCTATTATCAGCCCCAGCATTTT.